Below, one T cell receptor (beta chain) is given with its context. These data come from a study of shared clonotypes between healthy human individuals. Sequencing used immunoSEQ multiplex PCR; TCRdb keeps in-frame clones, though not all of them. The profile shows 1 million to 1.2 million clones, 60% to 80% of them singletons. CDR3 length equals 13 residues. The specimen sequenced was memory CD4+ T cells from PBMCs. Subset specified: CD45RA-negative fraction. This TCR came from a man between 18 and 29 years old in good health. Some clones in this sample may be carry-over from other donors' samples. V is TRBV21-1 and J is TRBJ2-3. TRBV21-1 is a pseudogene. The CDR3 loop is CASSKPHTDTQYF. CDR3 in DNA: TGTGCCAGCAGCAAACCTCACACAGATACGCAGTATTTT.